This T cell receptor beta chain was captured in a study of cytomegalovirus exposure and HLA in healthy donors. Whole-study results and caveats: With further analysis later on, most CMV-associated TCR beta chains appeared HLA-restricted. Across donors, sequencing depth was assumed by presence/absence analyses to be roughly uniform.

Primers included in the PCR were 60 Vbeta and 13 Jbeta primers. Some clones are missing from TCRdb's copy, which holds only in-frame ones; the method was immunoSEQ multiplex PCR. The table shows 90,000 to 140,000 clones, with around 75% occurring only once. Donors in the study were healthy people who gave bone marrow. With respect to this clone: Its target is unknown.

V was pared by 5 bases and J by 0 bases, with 16 bases between. Germline CDR1 WNHNN, CDR2 SYGVQD (reference sequence). CDR3 length: 16 residues. The sequenced sample was PBMCs. The chain links TRBV10-1 to TRBJ1-1, with D possibly TRBD1 on 5 matching bases. The sequence derives from a man aged 25-45 years in good health and CMV-seronegative. The CDR3 DNA reads TGCGCCAGCAGTCCCAAGGGGCCTCCAGTGAACACTGAAGCTTTCTTT. Its protein product is CASSPKGPPVNTEAFF.